The following is a T cell receptor (beta chain) sequence with its context. The CDR3 is 13 residues long. V trimming: 0 bases; J trimming: 5 bases; junction bases outside the gene matches: 1. Germline CDR1 is SGHRS and CDR2 is YFSETQ. The source of the sample is a study of T cell changes during pregnancy in multiple sclerosis. Assay used: immunoSEQ multiplex PCR; TCRdb lists only in-frame clones, some missing. The sample holds fewer than 45,000 clones; 85% to 90% are singletons and the top ten take 6% to 7.5%. This receptor was taken from a female donor with multiple sclerosis, enrolled in a pregnancy study. The sequencing used CD8+ T cells from peripheral blood mononuclear cells, collected in the third trimester of pregnancy. The rearrangement joins TRBV5-1 to TRBJ2-7; 8 bases map to TRBD2. CDR3 bases: TGCGCCAGCAGCTTGGCGGGAGGGGACGAGCAGTACTTC. Protein sequence: CASSLAGGDEQYF.